A selection of T cell receptor beta chains follows, all from one sample in a study of blood T cell repertoires in COVID-19. Sequenced by immunoSEQ multiplex PCR; TCRdb stores in-frame clones only, minus some. The data show 150,000 to 200,000 clones, with around nine tenths seen just once and less than 3.5% held by the top ten. Sequenced input: peripheral blood. The source is a man in his sixties or seventies with acute or convalescent COVID-19. Both conserved end residues are part of each CDR3. A D gene is named only where the DNA matches it firmly. Size is stated for part of the rows, as once, few or many counts, or as a class when the clone is expanded.

d_call j_call clone_size v_call cdr3_nt cdr3_aa
- TRBJ1-1 - TRBV29-1 TGCAGCCCAGCCAGGACTGGGAACACTGAAGCTTTCTTT CSPARTGNTEAFF
- TRBJ2-1 once TRBV18 TGTGCCAGCTCACAAGAGCATGAGCAGTTCTTC CASSQEHEQFF
TRBD1 TRBJ1-2 - TRBV18 TGTGCCAGCTCACCCGGGACAGGGGATTCTTCGGAAGGCTACACCTTC CASSPGTGDSSEGYTF
TRBD1 TRBJ2-5 - TRBV29-1 TGCAGCGTTGAAGATCGAGGGGGCGCGACCCAGTACTTC CSVEDRGGATQYF
TRBD2 TRBJ2-1 once TRBV6-5 TGTGCCAGCAGTTTAACTAGCGGGAGTAGTTACAATGAGCAGTTCTTC CASSLTSGSSYNEQFF
- TRBJ1-2 once TRBV4-1 TGCGCCAGCAGCCAAGTAGGAAGGCAGGGGTATGGCTACACCTTC CASSQVGRQGYGYTF
- TRBJ2-7 - TRBV29-1 TGCAGCGTCGCCGTTTCTAGTGGGACTCCCCCTTCGGAGCAGTACTTC CSVAVSSGTPPSEQYF
TRBD2 TRBJ2-3 - TRBV7-8 TGTGCCAGCAGCTATAGACTAGCGGGAGGCATCGGGCACACAGATACGCAGTATTTT CASSYRLAGGIGHTDTQYF
TRBD1 TRBJ1-6 - TRBV14 TGTGCCAGCAGTCGGGACAGCTTTTATAATTCACCCCTCCACTTT CASSRDSFYNSPLHF
TRBD2 TRBJ2-3 - TRBV7-2 TGTGCCAGCAGCTTAAAGAGCGGGGGGGCAGCAGATACGCAGTATTTT CASSLKSGGAADTQYF
- TRBJ2-2 - TRBV28 TGTGCCAGCAGTAAACCAACTTCAGCAGGGAACACCGGGGAGCTGTTTTTT CASSKPTSAGNTGELFF
- TRBJ2-1 - TRBV9 TGTGCCAGCAGCGCCAGTCTAGCTCACGACTCCTACAATGAGCAGTTCTTC CASSASLAHDSYNEQFF
TRBD2 TRBJ2-5 - TRBV7-9 TGTGCCAGCAGCTTTCCCCCTCTTCTAGCGGGGGGGGCAGAGACCCAGTACTTC CASSFPPLLAGGAETQYF
- TRBJ2-1 - TRBV4-2 TGTGCCAGCAGCCAAGCCCGCGACAATGAGCAGTTCTTC CASSQARDNEQFF
TRBD2 TRBJ2-2 few TRBV5-4 TGTGCCAGCAGTGGGAGGGACACCGGGGAGCTGTTTTTT CASSGRDTGELFF
TRBD2 TRBJ2-3 - TRBV10-3 TGTGCCATCAGGGCGGGGGGGAGCACAGATACGCAGTATTTT CAIRAGGSTDTQYF
TRBD1 TRBJ2-2 few TRBV24-1 TGTGCCACCAGTGACCCAGGACAGGGGTTCACCGGGGAGCTGTTTTTT CATSDPGQGFTGELFF
- TRBJ1-1 - TRBV7-3 TGTGCCAGCAGCTTAACTTGGGCCAGGGCCAAAATGAACACTGAAGCTTTCTTT CASSLTWARAKMNTEAFF
TRBD2 TRBJ2-3 - TRBV30 TGTGCCTGGAGTGTGGGGATTAGCGGGGGGGCCGGAGATACGCAGTATTTT CAWSVGISGGAGDTQYF
- TRBJ2-3 - TRBV4-2 TGTGCCAGCAGCCAATCTGCTAGCGTACGCACAGATACGCAGTATTTT CASSQSASVRTDTQYF
- TRBJ1-4 - TRBV6-1 TGTGCCAGCAGAGGAACAGGGAGTGAAAAACTGTTTTTT CASRGTGSEKLFF
TRBD2 TRBJ2-1 - TRBV5-4 TGTGCCAGCAGCTCGGGACTAGCGGGGGGTAATGAGCAGTTCTTC CASSSGLAGGNEQFF
TRBD2 TRBJ2-5 once TRBV7-9 TGTGCCAGCAGCTTAGGGTCTAGCGGAGGGGAGGAGACCCAGTACTTC CASSLGSSGGEETQYF
- TRBJ1-2 - TRBV3-1/TRBV3-2 TGTGCCAGCAGCCCGCGGATGAATCTATATGGCTACACCTTC CASSPRMNLYGYTF
TRBD2 TRBJ2-2 - TRBV2 TGTGCCAGCAGTGGGGTTAGCGGGAGTTCCGGGGAGCTGTTTTTT CASSGVSGSSGELFF
TRBD1 TRBJ1-1 - TRBV2 TGTGCCAGCAGTGGAACAGGGGGAGGGACTGAAGCTTTCTTT CASSGTGGGTEAFF
- TRBJ1-4 once TRBV2 TGTGCCAGCAGTGCCGCGGGGAGGGAACTGTTTTTT CASSAAGRELFF
- TRBJ2-5 - TRBV10-1 TGCGCCAGCTCAGAGACGGGAACTGAAGAGACCCAGTACTTC CASSETGTEETQYF
TRBD1 TRBJ1-1 - TRBV2 TGTGCCAGCAGTGAAGAGACAGGGGAGAACACTGAAGCTTTCTTT CASSEETGENTEAFF
TRBD1 TRBJ2-2 - TRBV2 TGTGCCAGCAGTGGGAACAGGGGTGGCACCGGGGAGCTGTTTTTT CASSGNRGGTGELFF
TRBD1 TRBJ1-4 - TRBV9 TGTGCCAGCAGCTCCCGGACAGGGGGCGTTGAAAAACTGTTTTTT CASSSRTGGVEKLFF
- TRBJ2-1 - TRBV2 TGTGCCAGCACCCGTGGAAGGAGCCTGGGTAATGAGCAGTTCTTC CASTRGRSLGNEQFF
- TRBJ1-5 - TRBV27 TGTGCCAGCCGGAGCCTTGGAGGGGGCAATCAGCCCCAGCATTTT CASRSLGGGNQPQHF
- TRBJ2-4 - TRBV19 TGTGCCCTCCCAAAGTCCGGGATAAACATTCAGTACTTC CALPKSGINIQYF
TRBD1 TRBJ1-4 - TRBV7-9 TGTGCCAGCAGCATCGGACAGGGGGAAGATGAAAAACTGTTTTTT CASSIGQGEDEKLFF
- TRBJ1-3 once TRBV4-2 TGTGCCAGCAGCCCCTCAACGTGGACAGCCCTCTCTGGAAACACCATATATTTT CASSPSTWTALSGNTIYF
- TRBJ2-5 - TRBV11-3 TGTGCCAGCGGAAGGGGCTGGCAAGAGACCCAGTACTTC CASGRGWQETQYF
TRBD1 TRBJ1-6 - TRBV2 TGTGCCAGCTCCGGACAGGGGGTTTTTAATTCACCCCTCCACTTT CASSGQGVFNSPLHF
- TRBJ1-1 - TRBV2 TGTGCCAGCAGTCCACAGGTCTTGGTCACTGAAGCTTTCTTT CASSPQVLVTEAFF
- TRBJ1-6 - TRBV28 TGTGCCAGCAGTGCTCCAGGCTTCTATAATTCACCCCTCCACTTT CASSAPGFYNSPLHF
TRBD2 TRBJ2-7 - TRBV29-1 TGCAGCGTTGAAGATGCGGCTAGCGGGAGCTACGAGCAGTACTTC CSVEDAASGSYEQYF
- TRBJ1-1 - TRBV6-5 TGTGCCAGCAGTTACTCGACTACGGACTTCACTGAAGCTTTCTTT CASSYSTTDFTEAFF
- TRBJ1-6 - TRBV6-1 TGTGCCAGCAGTGAATCCGGGAGACCCCTCCACTTT CASSESGRPLHF
TRBD2 TRBJ2-1 - TRBV5-1 TGCGCCAGCAGCTTGGATGCTCCTAGCGGGGGCCTCAGCGGGCAGTTCTTC CASSLDAPSGGLSGQFF
TRBD2 TRBJ2-7 few TRBV6-4 TGTGCCAGCAGTCCCTCGGGAGGGGGCTCCTACGAGCAGTACTTC CASSPSGGGSYEQYF
- TRBJ1-1 - TRBV18 TGTGCCAGCTCACCACAAGGGGGCACTGAAGCTTTCTTT CASSPQGGTEAFF
TRBD1 TRBJ1-2 - TRBV28 TGTGCCAGCAGTTTACCCTTAGGACAGGGGGCATCGGATGGCTACACCTTC CASSLPLGQGASDGYTF
TRBD1 TRBJ1-5 - TRBV2 TGTGCCAGCAGGGGACAGGGGCGCAATCAGCCCCAGCATTTT CASRGQGRNQPQHF
- TRBJ2-3 - TRBV10-3 TGTGCCATCAGTGAGGAGGAGCGCAGGCAGTATTTT CAISEEERRQYF
- TRBJ2-7 - TRBV18 TGTGCCAGCTCACCACCTTCCGTTTCCTACGAGCAGTACTTC CASSPPSVSYEQYF